The T cell receptor beta chain under discussion was sequenced for a study of human T cells and chemical hapten exposure. This sample's time point: patch test 2, 6 weeks after DPC sensitization. Treatment reported: therapeutic diphenylcyclopropenone sensitization with weekly scalp DPC. Study-wide points: High-frequency TCRs, those above 1 in 1000, stayed the same after DPC sensitization. Expanded TCRs formed significantly more large CDR3 similarity clusters than controls.

This clonotype was counted at least ten times. The antigen is unknown. CDR3 length: 13 amino acids. In germline, CDR1 is SQVTM, CDR2 ANQGSEA. Between the trimmed V and J ends, which lost 3 bases and 7 bases, there was a span of 12 bases. MiXCR, run by TCRdb on the RACE reads, gives a single entry per CDR3 protein. The sample shows roughly 120,000 distinct CDR3 sequences, 9.2% of them seen only once. The chain uses TRBV29-1 and TRBJ1-4; D is unclear. The clonotype was recovered from a woman between 40 and 55 years old with alopecia areata. Some clones in this sample may be carry-over from other donors' samples. The sample here was whole blood, taken in connection with sensitization to the hapten diphenylcyclopropenone (DPC). The CDR3 loop reads CSVDRTGGEKLFF. The CDR3 DNA is TGCAGCGTTGACAGGACGGGTGGTGAAAAACTGTTTTTT. Variable domain in full (rest from reference TRBV29-1 and TRBJ1-4): SAVISQKPSRDICQRGTSLTIQCQVDSQVTMMFWYRQQPGQSLTLIATANQGSEATYESGFVIDKFPISRPNLTFSTLTVSNMSPEDSSIYLCSVDRTGGEKLFFGSGTQLSVL.